These 11 T cell receptor beta chains were all obtained from the same sample, sequenced in a study of identical twins (TCRdb year 2016). The library was made by 5' RACE. TCRdb lists the instrument as Illumina HiSeq 2000. TCRdb itself trimmed the public reads at Q25 with fastp, ran MiXCR and retained productive beta chains. One record per CDR3 amino acid sequence lists the most common genes and DNA. For this sample there are some 97,000 distinct CDR3 sequences; 5.9% appear just once. The ten largest clones take up about 12% of the sample. Sequencing input: memory T cells sorted from blood. This sample's cell subset or site label indicates: CD45RO+ enriched T cells. These receptors were obtained from a woman aged 45-65 years in good health.

The sample holds many counts of this clonotype. V is TRBV27 and J is TRBJ2-2, with TRBD1 identical over 8 bases. The V gene end was trimmed by 6 bases and the J gene end by 6 bases; junction bases not matched to a gene: 12. This CDR3 comprises 16 residues. Germline V gives CDR1 MNHEY, CDR2 SMNVEV (reference sequence). Written as DNA, the CDR3 is TGTGCCAGCAGGCTGCGGGACAGGAATTCAGCCGGGGAGCTGTTTTTT. This gives the protein CASRLRDRNSAGELFF.

The count of this clonotype is one. The chain employs TRBV5-1 and TRBJ2-3, with 7 bases that match TRBD2. Unmatched junction bases numbered 8, after V lost 3 bases and J lost 4 bases. Germline assignment: CDR1 SGHRS and CDR2 YFSETQ. The CDR3 consists of 15 residues. The CDR3 reads CASSSWTRNADTQYF. Written as DNA, the CDR3 is TGCGCCAGCAGCTCCTGGACTAGGAATGCAGATACGCAGTATTTT. The full variable domain, with the rest looked up from reference TRBV5-1 and TRBJ2-3, is KAGVTQTPRYLIKTRGQQVTLSCSPISGHRSVSWYQQTPGQGLQFLFEYFSETQRNKGNFPGRFSGRQFSNSRSEMNVSTLELGDSALYLCASSSWTRNADTQYFGPGTRLTVL.

The sample holds many counts of this clonotype. The genes are TRBV12-3 or TRBV12-4 and TRBJ1-4; 7 bases line up with TRBD1. The CDR3 spans 14 residues. The V segment lost 6 bases and the J segment 8 bases; nucleotides outside the gene matches: 9. CDR3 loop: CASSNRQGREKLFF. CDR3 in DNA: TGTGCCAGCAGCAACAGACAGGGTCGCGAAAAACTGTTTTTT.

This clonotype was recorded many times. This chain connects TRBV15 to TRBJ2-7, with a weak D call TRBD2 (5 bases). The CDR3 is made up of 15 amino acids. Trimming left V 0 bases short and J 4 bases short, with 13 bases between. From germline, CDR1 is LNHNV and CDR2 YYDKDF (reference sequence). CDR3 protein: CATSRERKAAYEQYV. The CDR3 bases are TGTGCCACCAGCAGAGAACGGAAAGCGGCTTACGAGCAGTACGTC.

This clonotype appeared many times. CDR3 sequence (DNA): TGTGCCATCCGGGACAGGGGCACAGATACGCAGTATTTT. It specifies CAIRDRGTDTQYF. This rearrangement joins TRBV10-3 to TRBJ2-3; TRBD1 agrees at 9 bases. This CDR3 is 13 amino acids long. V was pared by 8 bases and J by 1 base, with 1 base of the junction left unmatched. Germline values: CDR1 ENHRY, CDR2 SYGVKD.

This clonotype was counted ten times or more. The chain employs TRBV29-1 and TRBJ2-3, with 14 bases that match TRBD2. In germline, CDR1 is SQVTM, CDR2 ANQGSEA. The CDR3 contains 16 residues. With 3 bases clipped from V and 2 bases from J, the junction kept 4 bases outside the gene matches. The CDR3 reads CSVEGTSGSNTDTQYF. The DNA for the CDR3 is TGCAGCGTTGAGGGGACTAGCGGGAGTAACACAGATACGCAGTATTTT.

This clonotype has more than one count but fewer than ten. The V gene is TRBV2, the J gene TRBJ2-7; no clear D. Looked up from germline, CDR1 is SNHLY and CDR2 is FYNNEI. The CDR3 extends over 11 amino acids. The germline V and J ends were trimmed by 5 bases and 4 bases, with 6 bases remaining between them. The CDR3 sequence is CASSIEYEQYF. As DNA, the CDR3 is TGTGCCAGCAGTATCGAATACGAGCAGTACTTC.

This clonotype was seen ten or more times. V usage is TRBV4-1 and J usage is TRBJ2-5, with 14 bases aligning to TRBD2. This CDR3 has 19 residues. CDR1 and CDR2 from the germline V gene are MGHRA and YSYEKL. Trimming removed 0 bases from V and 1 base from J; junction bases left unmatched: 7. CDR3 DNA: TGCGCCAGCAGCCAAGATCCCTACGGGACTAGCGGGAGCCAAGAGACCCAGTACTTC. Encoded protein: CASSQDPYGTSGSQETQYF.

This clonotype was counted ten times or more. CDR3 DNA: TGTGCCAGCAGCCCGAGACAGGGCGGAACCCAAGAGACCCAGTACTTC. It specifies CASSPRQGGTQETQYF. This chain connects TRBV7-8 to TRBJ2-5, with 7 bases identical to TRBD1. Germline V gene lookup returns CDR1 SGHVS and CDR2 FQNEAQ. The CDR3 runs to 16 residues. J was trimmed by 1 base and V by 5 bases; bases with no gene match: 10.

This clonotype occurred many times. One end of the junction does not line up with germline, which may come from a read error. The chain is built from TRBV3-1 and TRBJ2-1; 10 positions match TRBD2. The CDR3 is 14 amino acids. Germline V gene lookup returns CDR1 LGHDT and CDR2 YNNKEL (reference sequence). For the CDR3, the DNA is TGTGCCAGCAGCCCGCGAGCGGGAGGGCCTGGAGTAGTCTTC. It codes for CASSPRAGGPGVVF.

The V gene is TRBV6-5, the J gene TRBJ2-5; D might be TRBD1 (6 bases). Germline assignment: CDR1 MNHEY and CDR2 SVGAGI. Trimming stripped 0 bases from V and 4 bases from J, with 9 bases between. This CDR3 comprises 14 residues. The CDR3 here is CASSYSEDRETQYF. In nucleotides, the CDR3 is TGTGCCAGCAGTTACTCCGAGGACAGAGAGACCCAGTACTTC.